The rows below give T cell receptor beta chains drawn from one sample of a study of blood T cell repertoires in COVID-19. The assay was immunoSEQ multiplex PCR, and TCRdb's table has in-frame clones only and misses some. This sample has 14,000 or so clones, with around four fifths found just once. The specimen sequenced was peripheral blood. Source of these receptors: a man aged 35 to 55 with active or convalescent COVID-19. Each CDR3 is given with its conserved first and last residue. Each record gives: J gene, V gene, clone size, D gene, CDR3 protein, CDR3 DNA. A D gene is named only where the DNA matches it firmly. A clone size is listed for some rows: how often the clone was seen (once, few, many), or a class if it is expanded.

TRBJ2-7 | TRBV12-3/TRBV12-4 | . | TRBD1 | CASSFGQAYEQYF | TGTGCCAGCAGTTTCGGACAGGCCTACGAGCAGTACTTC
TRBJ2-3 | TRBV4-1 | . | TRBD1 | CASRRFDREEDTQYF | TGCGCCAGCAGGCGATTTGACAGGGAAGAAGATACGCAGTATTTT
TRBJ2-3 | TRBV19 | . | TRBD1 | CASSLWPGQGSTDTQYF | TGTGCCAGTAGCCTTTGGCCGGGACAGGGGTCGACAGATACGCAGTATTTT
TRBJ2-3 | TRBV15 | . | . | CATSRSTREDTQYF | TGTGCCACCAGCAGATCCACTAGAGAGGATACGCAGTATTTT
TRBJ2-2 | TRBV11-2 | . | . | CASTHGATGELFF | TGTGCCAGCACCCATGGTGCGACCGGGGAGCTGTTTTTT
TRBJ1-6 | TRBV9 | . | . | CASSVAGSYNSPLHF | TGTGCCAGCAGCGTAGCCGGTTCCTATAATTCACCCCTCCACTTT
TRBJ2-7 | TRBV5-1 | few | TRBD2 | CASSPTQLGLAGGAYEQYF | TGCGCCAGCAGCCCTACCCAGTTAGGACTAGCGGGGGGAGCCTACGAGCAGTACTTC
TRBJ1-1 | TRBV9 | . | . | CASSHPPGFENTEAFF | TGTGCCAGCAGCCACCCACCGGGGTTCGAGAACACTGAAGCTTTCTTT
TRBJ2-3 | TRBV4-1 | few | TRBD1 | CASSSGQGGTDTQYF | TGCGCCAGCAGCTCCGGACAGGGAGGCACAGATACGCAGTATTTT
TRBJ1-3 | TRBV9 | . | . | CASSGTPLAGNTIYF | TGTGCCAGCAGCGGTACTCCTTTAGCTGGAAACACCATATATTTT
TRBJ2-7 | TRBV28 | . | TRBD1 | CASSQGDRVSSSYEQYF | TGTGCCAGCAGCCAGGGGGACAGGGTTTCGAGCTCCTACGAGCAGTACTTC
TRBJ1-5 | TRBV28 | . | TRBD1 | CASYGQGDNQPQHF | TGTGCCAGCTACGGACAGGGGGACAATCAGCCCCAGCATTTT
TRBJ1-4 | TRBV19 | . | TRBD1 | CASIGTGREEKLFF | TGTGCCAGTATAGGGACAGGAAGGGAGGAAAAACTGTTTTTT
TRBJ2-3 | TRBV2 | once | . | CASEGQSTDTQYF | TGTGCCAGCGAGGGCCAGAGCACAGATACGCAGTATTTT
TRBJ1-4 | TRBV28 | . | TRBD1 | CASSISTGVEKLFF | TGTGCCAGCAGTATATCGACAGGGGTTGAAAAACTGTTTTTT
TRBJ2-7 | TRBV28 | . | TRBD1 | CASSLDLDRIGSNSYEQYF | TGTGCCAGCAGTTTAGACCTGGACAGGATAGGATCAAACTCCTACGAGCAGTACTTC
TRBJ2-5 | TRBV11-3 | . | . | CASSLDRETQYF | TGTGCCAGCAGCTTAGATCGAGAGACCCAGTACTTC
TRBJ1-2 | TRBV28 | . | . | CGVCGEGFQYGYTF | TGTGGCGTGTGCGGGGAAGGGTTTCAATATGGCTACACCTTC
TRBJ1-2 | TRBV6-5 | . | . | CASKRTPLIWGYTF | TGTGCCAGCAAACGTACCCCTCTAATATGGGGCTACACCTTC
TRBJ1-4 | TRBV7-6 | . | . | CASSSRRGVIEKLFF | TGTGCCAGCAGTAGCCGACGGGGGGTCATTGAAAAACTGTTTTTT
TRBJ2-5 | TRBV20-1 | . | . | CSAGEQETQYF | TGCAGTGCCGGGGAACAAGAGACCCAGTACTTC
TRBJ2-5 | TRBV3-1/TRBV3-2 | . | TRBD2 | CASSRRGEETQYF | TGTGCCAGCAGCCGGCGGGGGGAAGAGACCCAGTACTTC
TRBJ1-5 | TRBV28 | . | . | CASIRWRSTNQPQHF | TGTGCCAGCATTAGGTGGAGGAGTACCAATCAGCCCCAGCATTTT
TRBJ1-1 | TRBV10-3 | . | . | CAISEYVSGMNTEAFF | TGTGCCATCAGTGAGTATGTCAGTGGCATGAACACTGAAGCTTTCTTT
TRBJ2-3 | TRBV6-5 | . | TRBD2 | CASSSPGSGGADTQYF | TGTGCCAGCAGTTCCCCGGGGAGCGGGGGGGCGGATACGCAGTATTTT
TRBJ1-2 | TRBV28 | . | TRBD1 | CASSLGWTGGRNYTF | TGTGCCAGCAGTTTAGGGTGGACAGGGGGTAGGAACTACACCTTC
TRBJ2-1 | TRBV13 | . | TRBD2 | CASSLNAGGPVAYEQFF | TGTGCCAGCAGCTTAAACGCGGGGGGGCCAGTGGCCTATGAGCAGTTCTTC
TRBJ2-3 | TRBV11-3 | once | . | CASSSTEDSPFTDTQYF | TGTGCCAGCAGCTCGACCGAGGACTCTCCCTTCACAGATACGCAGTATTTT
TRBJ1-2 | TRBV6-5 | . | . | CATTRVGANGYTF | TGTGCCACCACCCGGGTAGGGGCCAATGGCTACACCTTC
TRBJ2-4 | TRBV11-2 | . | . | CASSQGGTLKNIQYF | TGTGCCAGCAGCCAGGGAGGGACACTGAAAAACATTCAGTACTTC
TRBJ2-2 | TRBV3-1/TRBV3-2 | . | TRBD1 | CASSPRDRANTGELFF | TGTGCCAGCAGCCCGCGGGACAGGGCGAACACCGGGGAGCTGTTTTTT
TRBJ1-1 | TRBV5-1 | once | . | CASSFNTGSGTEAFF | TGCGCCAGCAGCTTTAATACAGGGTCTGGCACTGAAGCTTTCTTT
TRBJ1-2 | TRBV9 | . | . | CASSVDYGSGYGYTF | TGTGCCAGCAGCGTCGATTACGGGTCTGGCTATGGCTACACCTTC
TRBJ2-7 | TRBV10-3 | few | . | CAISEPRYEQYF | TGTGCCATCAGTGAGCCGCGCTACGAGCAGTACTTC
TRBJ2-1 | TRBV6-4 | few | TRBD1 | CASQGDDNEQFF | TGTGCCAGCCAGGGGGATGACAATGAGCAGTTCTTC
TRBJ2-7 | TRBV28 | . | TRBD1 | CASKSHPGQGYEQYF | TGTGCCAGCAAGTCTCACCCGGGACAGGGGTACGAGCAGTACTTC
TRBJ1-1 | TRBV13 | medium-sized | TRBD1 | CASSPGQGVYTEAFF | TGTGCCAGCAGCCCCGGACAGGGGGTTTATACTGAAGCTTTCTTT
TRBJ1-6 | TRBV6-5 | . | . | CASSYSWGDNSPLHF | TGTGCCAGCAGTTACTCGTGGGGGGACAATTCACCCCTCCACTTT
TRBJ1-5 | TRBV15 | . | TRBD1 | CATSRAGTGPLGEPQHF | TGTGCCACCAGCAGAGCCGGGACAGGGCCCCTAGGGGAGCCCCAGCATTTT
TRBJ2-5 | TRBV6-4 | once | . | CASSRGSGETQYF | TGTGCCAGCAGTCGGGGGAGTGGAGAGACCCAGTACTTC
TRBJ2-3 | TRBV10-3 | once | TRBD1 | CAISEGTGGVWDTQYF | TGTGCCATCAGTGAGGGGACAGGGGGCGTTTGGGATACGCAGTATTTT
TRBJ1-4 | TRBV19 | . | . | CASSPQGPNEKLFF | TGTGCCAGTAGTCCTCAGGGTCCAAATGAAAAACTGTTTTTT
TRBJ1-2 | TRBV6-5 | . | . | CASSTYWTALRGYTF | TGTGCCAGCAGTACTTACTGGACAGCTCTCCGGGGCTACACCTTC
TRBJ1-1 | TRBV2 | . | TRBD1 | CASSLQGGLGTEAFF | TGTGCCAGCAGTTTACAGGGGGGCTTAGGCACTGAAGCTTTCTTT
TRBJ2-5 | TRBV7-9 | . | TRBD1 | CASSPGTGVAETQYF | TGTGCCAGCAGCCCCGGGACAGGGGTTGCCGAGACCCAGTACTTC
TRBJ1-1 | TRBV9 | . | TRBD1 | CASTPGQGLDTEAFF | TGTGCCAGCACCCCGGGACAGGGTTTGGACACTGAAGCTTTCTTT
TRBJ2-3 | TRBV13 | . | . | CASSPRRAGPTDTQYF | TGTGCCAGCAGTCCCCGCAGGGCCGGGCCCACAGATACGCAGTATTTT
TRBJ2-3 | TRBV2 | once | TRBD2 | CASSWTSGGADTQYF | TGTGCCAGCAGTTGGACTAGCGGGGGGGCAGATACGCAGTATTTT
TRBJ1-3 | TRBV28 | . | . | CASSDKFRRNTIYF | TGTGCCAGCAGTGATAAGTTTAGAAGAAACACCATATATTTT
TRBJ1-3 | TRBV2 | . | . | CASSVDLRSGNTIYF | TGTGCCAGCAGTGTTGATTTGCGCTCTGGAAACACCATATATTTT
TRBJ2-3 | TRBV7-9 | once | . | CASSPELWQGGPDTQYF | TGTGCCAGCAGCCCCGAATTATGGCAGGGAGGTCCAGATACGCAGTATTTT
TRBJ1-1 | TRBV5-1 | . | . | CASSLGRDNTEAFF | TGCGCCAGCAGCTTGGGACGGGATAACACTGAAGCTTTCTTT
TRBJ2-7 | TRBV7-9 | . | . | CASSPRQAYEQYF | TGTGCCAGCAGCCCCAGACAGGCCTACGAGCAGTACTTC
TRBJ1-6 | TRBV6-6 | . | . | CASSEDSPLHF | TGTGCCAGCAGTGAGGATTCACCCCTCCACTTT
TRBJ2-7 | TRBV25-1 | . | . | CASSAQGGQQYF | TGTGCCAGCAGTGCTCAGGGAGGTCAGCAGTACTTC
TRBJ2-1 | TRBV5-6 | . | . | CASSTLTGNGINEQFF | TGTGCCAGCAGCACGCTCACAGGGAATGGTATTAATGAGCAGTTCTTC
TRBJ1-2 | TRBV5-5 | . | . | CASSLGGTSYGYTF | TGTGCCAGCAGCTTGGGAGGCACCTCCTATGGCTACACCTTC
TRBJ2-1 | TRBV29-1 | . | . | CSVTPNLVRNEQFF | TGCAGCGTGACCCCGAACCTTGTGAGGAATGAGCAGTTCTTC
TRBJ1-3 | TRBV9 | once | TRBD1 | CASSVQGGTSSGNTIYF | TGTGCCAGCAGCGTACAAGGGGGCACGAGCTCTGGAAACACCATATATTTT
TRBJ2-1 | TRBV27 | . | TRBD1 | CASSNLRQGYNEQFF | TGTGCCAGCAGTAACCTTAGACAGGGATACAATGAGCAGTTCTTC